The TCR beta chain described here comes from a study of cytomegalovirus exposure and HLA in healthy donors. Amplification used 60 Vbeta primers and 13 Jbeta primers. Clones were read by immunoSEQ multiplex PCR, and TCRdb kept only the in-frame ones, dropping some. The table has 65,000 to 85,000 clones, about 81% seen once. The V gene's germline CDR1 is MDHEN and CDR2 SYDVKM. J lost 1 base, V lost 6 bases, and 7 bases had no gene match. The CDR3 is 15 amino acids. The chain combines TRBV28 with TRBJ2-7, with 9 bases matching TRBD1. This receptor was identified in a woman aged 35 to 49 in good health and CMV-seropositive. Sequenced input: PBMCs. CDR3 nucleotides: TGTGCCAGCAGCTGGACCGGGACAGGGTCCTACGAGCAGTACTTC. Translation: CASSWTGTGSYEQYF.